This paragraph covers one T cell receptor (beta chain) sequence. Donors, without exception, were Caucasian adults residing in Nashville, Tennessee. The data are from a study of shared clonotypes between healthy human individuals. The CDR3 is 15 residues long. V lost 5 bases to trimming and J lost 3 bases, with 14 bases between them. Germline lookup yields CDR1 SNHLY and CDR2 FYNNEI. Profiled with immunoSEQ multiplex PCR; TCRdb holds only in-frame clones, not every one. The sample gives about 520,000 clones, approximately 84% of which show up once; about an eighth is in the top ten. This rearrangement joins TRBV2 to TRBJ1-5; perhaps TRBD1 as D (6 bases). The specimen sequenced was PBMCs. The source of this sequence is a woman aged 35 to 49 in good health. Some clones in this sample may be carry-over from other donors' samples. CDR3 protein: CASSPMQGSNQPQHF. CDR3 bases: TGTGCCAGCAGTCCCATGCAGGGGTCCAATCAGCCCCAGCATTTT. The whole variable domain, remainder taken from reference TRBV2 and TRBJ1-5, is EPEVTQTPSHQVTQMGQEVILRCVPISNHLYFYWYRQILGQKVEFLVSFYNNEISEKSEIFDDQFSVERPDGSNFTLKIRSTKLEDSAMYFCASSPMQGSNQPQHFGDGTRLSIL.